This T cell receptor (beta chain) was obtained from a study of OX40 agonist ivuxolimab in advanced cancers. Study-level information: The patients received ivuxolimab by intravenous route every 2 weeks at 0.01 to 10 mg/kg.

The protocol was immunoSEQ multiplex PCR, while the TCRdb copy is restricted to in-frame clones and leaves out a portion. This sample has tens of thousands of clones, with 85% to 90% found just once. Points on this clone: Its antigen is still unknown.

Study-wide findings and caveats: CD8+ T cells were the subset that, on average, had more expanded clones than CD4+.

The CDR3 extends over 17 amino acids. The germline gives CDR1 MNHEY, CDR2 SMNVEV (reference sequence). V was clipped by 5 bases and J by 2 bases, with 20 bases between them. The sequence was obtained from an adult with an advanced solid tumor such as melanoma, head and neck, liver or kidney cancer. This chain links TRBV27 with TRBJ2-3, with D maybe TRBD2 (5 bases). The material was CD4+ or CD8+ T cells sorted from blood, obtained in a trial of the OX40 agonist ivuxolimab. The CDR3: CASSPGIAADYTDTQYF. CDR3 DNA sequence: TGTGCCAGCAGTCCGGGAATAGCCGCCGACTACACAGATACGCAGTATTTT.